The rows below give T cell receptor beta chains drawn from one sample of a study of breast tumors, draining lymph nodes, adjacent tissues. MiXCR, run by TCRdb on the multiplex PCR reads, gives a single entry per CDR3 protein. The sample holds some 250,000 distinct CDR3 sequences, under 40% seen once. The sequenced sample consisted of axillary lymph node tissue. The receptor source for this set is a female donor with breast cancer. Some clones in this sample may be carry-over from other donors' samples. The CDR3 runs from the conserved cysteine through the conserved F or W. Each record gives: J gene, V gene, clone size, CDR3 protein. Some rows mark clone size as missing; the rest say once, few, many or name a class of expanded clone.

j_call: TRBJ2-6
v_call: TRBV4-1
clone_size: many
cdr3_aa: CASSLLSGANVLTF

j_call: TRBJ2-6
v_call: TRBV9
clone_size: NA
cdr3_aa: CASSVRMANVLTF

j_call: TRBJ2-1
v_call: TRBV19
clone_size: many
cdr3_aa: CASTSDRGLVGNEQFF

j_call: TRBJ2-5
v_call: TRBV20-1
clone_size: many
cdr3_aa: CSARRSGGNQETQYF

j_call: TRBJ2-7
v_call: TRBV7-9
clone_size: many
cdr3_aa: CASRGTHYEQYF

j_call: TRBJ1-6
v_call: TRBV7-2
clone_size: many
cdr3_aa: CASSSGGVGLGNSPLHF

j_call: TRBJ2-1
v_call: TRBV11-3
clone_size: NA
cdr3_aa: CASSLEPLAGNNEQFF

j_call: TRBJ2-6
v_call: TRBV3-1
clone_size: few
cdr3_aa: CASSQVAGGSGANVLTF

j_call: TRBJ2-7
v_call: TRBV6-4
clone_size: many
cdr3_aa: CARREGREQYF

j_call: TRBJ2-2
v_call: TRBV9
clone_size: many
cdr3_aa: CASSKGTGANTGELFF

j_call: TRBJ2-2
v_call: TRBV20-1
clone_size: many
cdr3_aa: CSAPSGRASGELFF

j_call: TRBJ2-2
v_call: TRBV9
clone_size: NA
cdr3_aa: CASSVGTGAQELFF

j_call: TRBJ2-1
v_call: TRBV2
clone_size: many
cdr3_aa: CASSEAGLAYFGEQFF

j_call: TRBJ2-5
v_call: TRBV9
clone_size: many
cdr3_aa: CASSVGELEIAAETQYF

j_call: TRBJ1-3
v_call: TRBV20-1
clone_size: many
cdr3_aa: CSARVPTGTASFSGNTIYF

j_call: TRBJ1-5
v_call: TRBV15
clone_size: many
cdr3_aa: CATSGGDLGNQPQHF

j_call: TRBJ2-3
v_call: TRBV20-1
clone_size: NA
cdr3_aa: CSASTIQGRTDTQYF

j_call: TRBJ2-6
v_call: TRBV3-1
clone_size: NA
cdr3_aa: CASSQDHPQSSGANVLTF

j_call: TRBJ1-6
v_call: TRBV6-5
clone_size: many
cdr3_aa: CASSPNRVSSPLHF

j_call: TRBJ1-3
v_call: TRBV19
clone_size: NA
cdr3_aa: CASSRTGDYGYTIYF

j_call: TRBJ2-7
v_call: TRBV28
clone_size: NA
cdr3_aa: CASSPGGLAVYEQYF

j_call: TRBJ1-4
v_call: TRBV6-5
clone_size: once
cdr3_aa: CASSWTGGDEKLFF

j_call: TRBJ2-1
v_call: TRBV7-9
clone_size: many
cdr3_aa: CASSLGFSVIYNEQFF

j_call: TRBJ2-7
v_call: TRBV3-1
clone_size: many
cdr3_aa: CASSPGLAGGYEQYF

j_call: TRBJ1-5
v_call: TRBV12-3/TRBV12-4
clone_size: many
cdr3_aa: CASRPGTSNQPQHF

j_call: TRBJ1-6
v_call: TRBV2
clone_size: NA
cdr3_aa: CASKAGGGTGVNSPLHF

j_call: TRBJ2-7
v_call: TRBV18
clone_size: many
cdr3_aa: CASSQRDRGTYEQYF

j_call: TRBJ2-7
v_call: TRBV7-8
clone_size: many
cdr3_aa: CASSARPPRDGLYEQYF

j_call: TRBJ1-4
v_call: TRBV5-6
clone_size: NA
cdr3_aa: CASSSRTGGEKLFF

j_call: TRBJ2-5
v_call: TRBV19
clone_size: many
cdr3_aa: CASSLYRAQETQYF

j_call: TRBJ1-2
v_call: TRBV19
clone_size: many
cdr3_aa: CASNSRQGDYGYTF

j_call: TRBJ2-3
v_call: TRBV4-3
clone_size: many
cdr3_aa: CASSQGQGEDTQYF

j_call: TRBJ1-2
v_call: TRBV5-1
clone_size: many
cdr3_aa: CASSLGGDGAVGYTF

j_call: TRBJ2-3
v_call: TRBV30
clone_size: few
cdr3_aa: CAWSPSLAGNTDTQYF

j_call: TRBJ2-7
v_call: TRBV3-1
clone_size: few
cdr3_aa: CASSSEGLADSEQYF

j_call: TRBJ1-3
v_call: TRBV11-2
clone_size: many
cdr3_aa: CASSLAPDSSGNTIYF

j_call: TRBJ2-1
v_call: TRBV5-4
clone_size: NA
cdr3_aa: CASSLRDRAYNEQFF

j_call: TRBJ2-2
v_call: TRBV12-3/TRBV12-4
clone_size: NA
cdr3_aa: CASSFELAGDSTGELFF

j_call: TRBJ2-7
v_call: TRBV7-3
clone_size: many
cdr3_aa: CASSLTARTEQYF

j_call: TRBJ2-3
v_call: TRBV5-6
clone_size: many
cdr3_aa: CASSLFSGLGGDTQYF

j_call: TRBJ2-7
v_call: TRBV7-2
clone_size: few
cdr3_aa: CASGLDRGIPPDF

j_call: TRBJ1-5
v_call: TRBV20-1
clone_size: NA
cdr3_aa: CSARDLGVLNQPQHF

j_call: TRBJ2-5
v_call: TRBV19
clone_size: once
cdr3_aa: CASTGTQSQETQYF

j_call: TRBJ2-3
v_call: TRBV9
clone_size: few
cdr3_aa: CASSQDLSSGSRTDTQYF

j_call: TRBJ2-6
v_call: TRBV11-3
clone_size: NA
cdr3_aa: CASSTRGNTGANVLTF

j_call: TRBJ1-1
v_call: TRBV20-1
clone_size: NA
cdr3_aa: CSARSIMNTEAFF